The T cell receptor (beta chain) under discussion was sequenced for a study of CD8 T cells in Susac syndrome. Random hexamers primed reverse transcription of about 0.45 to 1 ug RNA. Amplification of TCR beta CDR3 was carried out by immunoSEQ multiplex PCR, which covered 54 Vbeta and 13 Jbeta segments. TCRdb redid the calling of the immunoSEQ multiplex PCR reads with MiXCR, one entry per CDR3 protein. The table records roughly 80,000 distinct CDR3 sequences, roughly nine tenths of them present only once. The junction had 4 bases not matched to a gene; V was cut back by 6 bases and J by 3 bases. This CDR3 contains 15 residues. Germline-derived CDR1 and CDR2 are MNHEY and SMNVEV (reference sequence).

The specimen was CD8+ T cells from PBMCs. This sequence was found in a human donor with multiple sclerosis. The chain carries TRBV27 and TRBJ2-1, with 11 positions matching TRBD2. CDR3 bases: TGTGCCAGCAGGACCGGGACTAGCGGCTACAATGAGCAGTTCTTC. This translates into CASRTGTSGYNEQFF.